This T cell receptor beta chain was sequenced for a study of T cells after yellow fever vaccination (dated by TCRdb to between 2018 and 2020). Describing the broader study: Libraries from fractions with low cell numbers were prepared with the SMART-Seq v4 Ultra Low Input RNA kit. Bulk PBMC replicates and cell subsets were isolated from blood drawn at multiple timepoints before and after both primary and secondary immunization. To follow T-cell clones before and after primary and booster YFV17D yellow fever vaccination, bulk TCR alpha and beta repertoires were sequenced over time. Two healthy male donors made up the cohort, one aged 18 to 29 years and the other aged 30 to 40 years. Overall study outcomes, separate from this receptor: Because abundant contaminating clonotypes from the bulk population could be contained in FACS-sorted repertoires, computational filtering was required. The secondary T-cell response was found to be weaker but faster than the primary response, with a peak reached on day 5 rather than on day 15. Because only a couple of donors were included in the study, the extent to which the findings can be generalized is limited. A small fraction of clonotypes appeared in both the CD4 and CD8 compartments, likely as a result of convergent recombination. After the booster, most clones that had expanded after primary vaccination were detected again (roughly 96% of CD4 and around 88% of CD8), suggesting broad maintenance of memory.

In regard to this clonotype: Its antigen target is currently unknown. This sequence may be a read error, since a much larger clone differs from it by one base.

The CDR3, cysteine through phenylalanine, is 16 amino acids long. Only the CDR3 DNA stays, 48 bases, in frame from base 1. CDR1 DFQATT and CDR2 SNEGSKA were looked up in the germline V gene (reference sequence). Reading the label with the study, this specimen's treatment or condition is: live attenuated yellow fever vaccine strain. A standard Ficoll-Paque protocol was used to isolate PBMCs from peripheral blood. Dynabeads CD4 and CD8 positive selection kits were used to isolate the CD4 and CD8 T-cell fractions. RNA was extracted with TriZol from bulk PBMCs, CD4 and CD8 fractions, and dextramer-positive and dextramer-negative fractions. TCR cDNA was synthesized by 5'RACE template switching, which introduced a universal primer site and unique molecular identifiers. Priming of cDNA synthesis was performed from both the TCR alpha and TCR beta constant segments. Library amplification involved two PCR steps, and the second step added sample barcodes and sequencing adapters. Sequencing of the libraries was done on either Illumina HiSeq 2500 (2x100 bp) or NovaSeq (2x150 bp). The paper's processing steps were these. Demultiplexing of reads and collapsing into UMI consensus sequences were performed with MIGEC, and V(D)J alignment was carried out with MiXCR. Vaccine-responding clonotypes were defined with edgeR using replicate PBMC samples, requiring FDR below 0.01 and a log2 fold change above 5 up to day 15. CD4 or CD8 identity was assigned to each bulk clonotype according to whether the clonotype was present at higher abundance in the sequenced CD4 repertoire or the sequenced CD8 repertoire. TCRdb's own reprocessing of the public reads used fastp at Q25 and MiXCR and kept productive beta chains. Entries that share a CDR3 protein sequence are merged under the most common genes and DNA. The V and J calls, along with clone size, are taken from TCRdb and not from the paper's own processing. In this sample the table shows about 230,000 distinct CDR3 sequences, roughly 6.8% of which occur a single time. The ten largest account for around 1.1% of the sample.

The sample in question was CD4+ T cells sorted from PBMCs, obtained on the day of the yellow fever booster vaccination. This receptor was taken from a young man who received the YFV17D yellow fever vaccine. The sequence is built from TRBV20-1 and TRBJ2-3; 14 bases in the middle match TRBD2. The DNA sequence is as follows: TGCTGTGCTAGAGGGGGACTAGCGGGGGTCACAGATACGCAGTATTTT. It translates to CCARGGLAGVTDTQYF.